The next 5 T cell receptor beta chains were all read from a single sample in a study of identical twins (TCRdb year 2016). Library preparation employed 5' RACE. The sample was run on an Illumina HiSeq 2000. TCRdb trimmed the raw reads at Q25, called clones with MiXCR and kept productive beta chains. Here each entry gathers all rows of one CDR3 protein and keeps the most common genes and DNA. This sample comprises some 710,000 distinct CDR3 sequences, around 6% of them detected only once. Approximately 2% of the sample goes to the ten largest clones. Sequencing was performed on naive T cells sorted from blood. The label giving this sample's cell subset or site can be read as: cells isolated with a human naive T-cell isolation kit. The receptor set was obtained from a man younger than 30 in good health.

The gene calls are TRBV5-1 and TRBJ1-1; a weak D match, TRBD1 (5 bases). V lost 4 bases and J lost 4, with 17 bases in between. The CDR3 totals 15 residues. Germline assignment: CDR1 SGHRS and CDR2 YFSETQ. CDR3 region: CASSTPGLTGTEAFF. The CDR3 DNA sequence: TGCGCCAGCAGCACACCGGGACTCACTGGCACTGAAGCTTTCTTT. The full variable domain, rest sourced from reference TRBV5-1 and TRBJ1-1, is KAGVTQTPRYLIKTRGQQVTLSCSPISGHRSVSWYQQTPGQGLQFLFEYFSETQRNKGNFPGRFSGRQFSNSRSEMNVSTLELGDSALYLCASSTPGLTGTEAFFGQGTRLTVV.

Many counts were recorded for this clonotype. The chain recombines TRBV12-3 or TRBV12-4 with TRBJ2-7; TRBD1 is a possible D gene (5 bases). Trimming left V 3 bases short and J 4 bases short, with 10 bases between. The CDR3 covers 13 residues. CDR3 DNA: TGTGCCAGCAGTTTTACAGGCGAATACGAGCAGTACGTC. This sequence encodes CASSFTGEYEQYV.

The rearrangement links TRBV6-5 to TRBJ2-7; the D gene is possibly TRBD2 (5 bases). This CDR3 region has 13 residues. With 4 bases removed from V and 6 bases from J, the gap between germline ends came to 13 bases. CDR1 is MNHEY and CDR2 is SVGAGI in the germline V gene. This CDR3 reads CASSSIIAGEQYF. CDR3 sequence (DNA): TGTGCCAGCAGTTCCATTATTGCGGGCGAGCAGTACTTC.

This clonotype was detected ten times or more. This chain connects TRBV7-9 to TRBJ2-1; 10 bases fit TRBD1. In germline, CDR1 is SEHNR, CDR2 FQNEAQ (reference sequence). The junction had 11 bases not matched to a gene; V was cut back by 10 bases and J by 8 bases. The CDR3 covers 14 residues. CDR3 loop: CATRGQGREYEQFF. The CDR3, as DNA: TGTGCCACTAGGGGACAGGGGAGGGAGTATGAGCAGTTCTTC.

This clonotype was counted at least ten times. The chain couples TRBV12-3 or TRBV12-4 to TRBJ2-7; 10 positions agree with TRBD1. The CDR3 is 14 residues long. V was clipped by 6 bases and J by 5 bases; unmatched bases: 7. Here the CDR3 DNA reads TGTGCCAGCAGGGGGACAGGGGAAGGGGACGAGCAGTACTTC. The encoded protein is CASRGTGEGDEQYF.